The next 18 T cell receptor beta chains were all read from a single sample in a study of glioma-infiltrating T cells. Using RNA template, CDR3s of TCR alpha and beta were amplified with iRepertoire arm-PCR. Each CDR3 protein is one row after TCRdb ran MiXCR on the multiplex PCR reads. The table includes some 190,000 distinct CDR3 sequences, approximately 30% detected once. Sequencing was carried out using glioma tissue, nonneoplastic brain tissue, or PBMCs (not recorded which). The source is a human donor with low-grade glioma or glioblastoma, undergoing nonglioma brain surgery, or in good health (not recorded which).

This clonotype was found a few times. The chain employs TRBV9 and TRBJ2-7; TRBD2 agrees at 7 bases. The CDR3 has 15 residues. Germline CDR1 and CDR2: SGDLS and YYNGEE. J lost 4 bases, V lost 4 bases, and 11 bases had no gene match. The CDR3 sequence: CASSPRAGVEYEQYF. Here the CDR3 DNA reads TGTGCCAGCAGCCCTCGGGCGGGAGTTGAGTACGAGCAGTACTTC. Full variable domain (remainder filled in from reference TRBV9 and TRBJ2-7): DSGVTQTPKHLITATGQRVTLRCSPRSGDLSVYWYQQSLDQGLQFLIQYYNGEERAKGNILERFSAQQFPDLHSELNLSSLELGDSALYFCASSPRAGVEYEQYFGPGTRLTVT.

This clonotype has at least ten counts. V gene TRBV7-2 combines with J gene TRBJ2-5; 7 bases match TRBD2. Trimming cost V 6 bases and J 2 bases; bases outside gene matches: 6. This CDR3 contains 14 residues. Germline-derived CDR1 and CDR2 are SGHTA and FQGNSA. The CDR3 region has the DNA TGTGCCAGCAGTTCGACTAGCAGGCAAGAGACCCAGTACTTC. Its translation is CASSSTSRQETQYF.

As to this clonotype: A clone one base away is much larger, so this may be a read error. V and J are TRBV12-5 and TRBJ2-3; D not certain. V was cut by 0 bases and J by 6 bases, with 13 bases left in between. Germline CDR1 LGHNT, CDR2 FRNRAP. The CDR3 length is 15 residues. The CDR3 nucleotides are TGTGCTAGTGGTTTGGTACGAGAGTATACGGATACGCAGTATTTT. This gives the protein CASGLVREYTDTQYF.

This clonotype was seen repeatedly, ten times or more. The chain uses TRBV5-8 and TRBJ1-1; D might be TRBD1 (6 bases). Germline loops: CDR1 SGHTS, CDR2 YDEGEE. V was pared by 2 bases and J by 0 bases, with 20 bases between. This CDR3 has 18 residues. The CDR3 sequence: CASSFRPAGAGLNTEAFF. The CDR3, as DNA: TGTGCCAGCAGCTTCCGGCCAGCGGGGGCAGGGTTGAACACTGAAGCTTTCTTT.

In this sample, this clonotype turned up many times. This chain connects TRBV7-6 to TRBJ2-5, with a tentative D call TRBD1 (6 bases). V dropped 4 bases and J dropped 4 bases, with 13 bases sitting between them. The CDR3 contains 14 residues. Germline V CDR1 and CDR2: SGHVS, FNYEAQ. The CDR3 bases are TGTGCCAGCAGCTCAGGGGTGGTCGGAGAGACCCAGTACTTC. Its translation is CASSSGVVGETQYF.

The chain carries TRBV29-1 and TRBJ2-4; D perhaps matches TRBD2 (6 bases). The germline V gene has CDR1 SQVTM and CDR2 ANQGSEA. The CDR3 is made up of 15 amino acids. The V and J ends lost 5 bases and 8 bases respectively, with 22 bases between them. CDR3 nucleotide sequence: TGCAGCGTTATCAACGGAGGGGACCCCAGAGACATTCAGTACTTC. Amino acids: CSVINGGDPRDIQYF.

This clonotype was picked up many times. V and J are TRBV20-1 and TRBJ2-1, with TRBD2 matching over 7 bases. With 4 bases clipped from V and 3 bases from J, the junction kept 12 bases outside the gene matches. This CDR3 is 16 amino acids long. Per the germline V gene, CDR1 is DFQATT and CDR2 is SNEGSKA (reference sequence). CDR3 nucleotide sequence: TGCAGTGCTACCCCCTTGTTTCGCGGGAGCTACAATGAGCAGTTCTTC. This sequence encodes CSATPLFRGSYNEQFF.

This clonotype was seen ten or more times. The rearrangement joins TRBV7-3 to TRBJ2-7; no firm D call. This CDR3 comprises 14 residues. Germline V gene data show CDR1 as SGHTA and CDR2 as FQGTGA. Trimming pared 2 bases from V and 2 bases from J, leaving 10 bases between. In DNA, the CDR3 is TGTGCCAGCAGCTTATATGGACGGCCCTACGAGCAGTACTTC. It specifies CASSLYGRPYEQYF.

This clonotype was found many times. This chain connects TRBV19 to TRBJ2-3; no clear D gene. The CDR3 length is 14 residues. Trimming removed 3 bases at V and 1 base at J, with 8 bases between. The germline CDR1 and CDR2 sequences are LNHDA and SQIVND (reference sequence). CDR3 loop: CASSMWSGTDTQYF. CDR3 coding DNA: TGTGCCAGTAGTATGTGGTCAGGCACAGATACGCAGTATTTT.

The V gene is TRBV2, the J gene TRBJ1-5, with a possible D match to TRBD1 (5 bases). V was trimmed by 6 bases and J by 7 bases, leaving 10 bases between them. This CDR3 has 12 amino acids. The V gene's germline CDR1 is SNHLY and CDR2 FYNNEI. CDR3 coding DNA: TGTGCCAGCAGCGGGACTTTACAGCCCCAGCATTTT. Translated, it gives CASSGTLQPQHF.

Concerning this clonotype: One junction end does not reproduce the germline sequence, and a read error may be involved. This chain uses TRBV25-1 with TRBJ2-3; maybe TRBD1 (6 bases). This CDR3 comprises 17 residues. Germline V CDR1 and CDR2: MGHDK, SYGVNS. CDR3 DNA sequence: TGTGCCAGCAGTGGGGACACCGCAATCGACCGCACAGATACGCACTATTTT. It yields the protein CASSGDTAIDRTDTHYF.

This clonotype appeared a single time. The chain employs TRBV12-3 or TRBV12-4 and TRBJ2-7; 7 bases fit TRBD1. The junction had 5 bases not matched to a gene; V was cut back by 7 bases and J by 5 bases. The CDR3 has 12 amino acids. The CDR3 bases are TGTGCCAGCACCAGGGGGAAAGACGAGCAGTACTTC. This codes for CASTRGKDEQYF.

The chain joins TRBV7-2 to TRBJ1-1; D is ambiguous. This CDR3 region has 12 residues. The V end lost 6 bases, the J end lost 9 bases, and 14 bases lay between the germline ends. Germline V gives CDR1 SGHTA, CDR2 FQGNSA. The CDR3 sequence: CASSLIFPKAFF. For the CDR3, the DNA is TGTGCCAGCAGTTTAATATTCCCTAAAGCTTTCTTT.

This clonotype was seen ten or more times. The chain combines TRBV20-1 with TRBJ2-7; D might be TRBD1 (5 bases). Germline V lookup: CDR1 DFQATT, CDR2 SNEGSKA (reference sequence). V lost 6 bases and J 5 bases, leaving 17 bases between the germline ends. This CDR3 has 13 residues. CDR3: CSAGPPADHEQYF. DNA for the CDR3: TGCAGTGCGGGGCCCCCCGCAGACCACGAGCAGTACTTC.

This chain connects TRBV7-9 to TRBJ1-2; the match to TRBD1 covers 8 bases. The junction had 7 bases not matched to a gene; V was cut back by 3 bases and J by 7 bases. Germline CDR1 reads SEHNR; CDR2 reads FQNEAQ (reference sequence). This CDR3 has 14 residues. The CDR3 DNA reads TGTGCCAGCAGCTTCCCGCAACAGGGGGGTGGCTACACCTTC. Protein product: CASSFPQQGGGYTF.

The rearrangement joins TRBV3-1 to TRBJ1-4; D ambiguous. The length of the CDR3 is 15 residues. Trimming took off 0 bases at V and 4 bases at J, with 9 bases between the two ends. Germline CDR1 is LGHDT and CDR2 is YNNKEL (reference sequence). In DNA, the CDR3 is TGTGCCAGCAGCCAAGAATTGGACTTTAATGAAAAACTGTTTTTT. It is translated as CASSQELDFNEKLFF.

As for this clonotype: This clone may be a read error of a much larger clone one base away. V gene TRBV2 combines with J gene TRBJ2-5; 7 bases fit TRBD2. The junction had 5 bases not matched to a gene; V was cut back by 6 bases and J by 7 bases. The CDR3 is 12 amino acids. Germline V gene sequence: CDR1 SNHLY, CDR2 FYNNEI. In DNA, the CDR3 is TGTGCCAGCAGGCTAGCGGAAGGGACCCAGTACTTC. Translating it yields CASRLAEGTQYF.

This sequence joins TRBV19 and TRBJ2-1; TRBD2 agrees at 10 bases. The CDR3 is made up of 17 amino acids. Germline values: CDR1 LNHDA, CDR2 SQIVND (reference sequence). V lost 4 bases to trimming and J lost 8 bases; unmatched junction nucleotides: 14. The CDR3 DNA reads TGTGCCAGTAGTACCGACGACAGTTCTAGCGGGAGCGATGAGCAGTTCTTC. This gives the protein CASSTDDSSSGSDEQFF.